A single sample gave rise to the 14 T cell receptor beta chains below, sequenced in a study of identical twins. TCRdb called the 5' RACE reads again in MiXCR, with one record for every CDR3 protein. The top ten clones hold about 0.54% of a sample with some 500,000 distinct CDR3 sequences, approximately 15% of them seen once. The sample was also linked to a second study, of yellow fever vaccine responses in identical twins.

Sequenced input: CD4+ T cells sorted from blood. The source of these receptors is a woman in her late teens or twenties in good health.

The rearrangement uses TRBV15 and TRBJ2-1; tentative D call: TRBD1 (6 bases). This CDR3 contains 16 residues. The germline CDR1 and CDR2 sequences are LNHNV and YYDKDF (reference sequence). The V and J ends lost 3 bases and 0 bases respectively, with 12 bases between them. The CDR3 loop reads CATSSRTAYSYNEQFF. The CDR3 coding sequence is TGTGCCACCAGCAGCAGGACAGCCTACTCCTACAATGAGCAGTTCTTC.

This rearrangement joins TRBV12-3 or TRBV12-4 to TRBJ2-7; 10 nucleotides match TRBD1. The CDR3 loop spans 19 amino acids. Trimming took 6 bases from V and 2 from J; bases not matched to a gene: 19. DNA of the CDR3: TGTGCCAGCAGCTTGGACAGGGGGACATCCACCTGGAAAACCTACGAGCAGTACTTC. It specifies CASSLDRGTSTWKTYEQYF.

Regarding this clonotype: This may arise from a read error, as a much more abundant clone is one base away. The J gene is TRBJ1-1, the V gene TRBV6-2 or TRBV6-3; D is ambiguous. Germline CDR1 is MNHEY and CDR2 is SVGEGT. The CDR3 is made up of 14 amino acids. V lost 5 bases and J lost 5, with 15 bases in between. The CDR3 region is CASSKDIRATEAFF. CDR3 sequence (DNA): TGTGCCAGCAGTAAAGACATACGAGCGACTGAAGCTTTCTTT.

This clonotype has a handful of counts. The gene calls are TRBV27 and TRBJ2-1, with 7 bases that match TRBD2. The ends lost 8 bases at V and 2 bases at J; junction bases unmatched: 6. The CDR3 consists of 14 residues. The germline V gene encodes CDR1 MNHEY and CDR2 SMNVEV (reference sequence). The CDR3 nucleotides are TGTGCCAGCGGGAGCGGGGCTACCTACAATGAGCAGTTCTTC. Translated, it gives CASGSGATYNEQFF.

Concerning this clonotype: One junction end does not reproduce the germline sequence, and a read error may be involved. The rearrangement joins TRBV3-1 to TRBJ2-5; 7 bases align to TRBD2. CDR3 length equals 14 residues. Germline CDR1 reads LGHDT; CDR2 reads YNNKEL (reference sequence). CDR3 nucleotide sequence: TGTTCCAGCAGCCTAAATGGGGGGGGAGAGACCCAGTACTTC. This gives the protein CSSSLNGGGETQYF.

There are many counts of this clonotype. The V gene is TRBV6-1, the J gene TRBJ1-1; D not certain. The length of the CDR3 is 14 residues. The germline CDR1 and CDR2 sequences are MNHNS and SASEGT. Deletions cut 2 bases from V and 5 bases from J, with 12 bases between. The CDR3 region has the DNA TGTGCCAGCAGTGAACCATGGACGGGAACTGAAGCTTTCTTT. Its protein product is CASSEPWTGTEAFF.

V usage is TRBV15 and J usage is TRBJ1-2; D is undetermined. The V end was cut by 6 bases, the J end by 2 bases, with 10 bases between. This CDR3 spans 13 amino acids. Per the germline V gene, CDR1 is LNHNV and CDR2 is YYDKDF (reference sequence). The CDR3 spells CATSRVENYGYTF. Written as DNA, the CDR3 is TGTGCCACCAGTAGGGTCGAAAACTATGGCTACACCTTC.

J is TRBJ1-5 and V is TRBV19; no definite D call. The CDR3 has 13 residues. Per germline, CDR1 LNHDA and CDR2 SQIVND (reference sequence). Between the trimmed V and J ends, which lost 6 bases and 6 bases, there was a span of 12 bases. The CDR3 is CASSLRPGQPQHF. The DNA for the CDR3 is TGTGCCAGTAGCCTTCGGCCGGGTCAGCCCCAGCATTTT. The whole variable domain, remainder taken from reference TRBV19 and TRBJ1-5, is DGGITQSPKYLFRKEGQNVTLSCEQNLNHDAMYWYRQDPGQGLRLIYYSQIVNDFQKGDIAEGYSVSREKKESFPLTVTSAQKNPTAFYLCASSLRPGQPQHFGDGTRLSIL.

The gene calls are TRBV6-1 and TRBJ2-5; 12 nucleotides line up with TRBD2. V gave up 6 bases and J gave up 2 bases; unmatched junction bases: 16. Germline values: CDR1 MNHNS, CDR2 SASEGT. The CDR3 has 19 residues. The CDR3 DNA is TGTGCCAGCAGGAGGCCCTCACTGACTAGCGGGGGAGCGCAAGAGACCCAGTACTTC. Protein: CASRRPSLTSGGAQETQYF.

The CDR3 DNA follows: TGTGCCAGCAGCCGCCGCCGGGATATAGATACGCAGTATTTT. It codes for CASSRRRDIDTQYF. V gene TRBV3-1 combines with J gene TRBJ2-3; a weak D match, TRBD2 (5 bases). This CDR3 is 14 amino acids long. The ends were cut back, 4 bases at V and 5 bases at J, with 13 bases in the middle. Germline CDR1 is LGHDT and CDR2 is YNNKEL (reference sequence).

The J gene is TRBJ2-5, the V gene TRBV7-9; D is ambiguous. The CDR3 extends over 14 amino acids. Germline CDR1 is SEHNR and CDR2 is FQNEAQ (reference sequence). Deletions cut 5 bases from V and 1 base from J, with 11 bases between. The CDR3 spells CASSRATGQETQYF. CDR3 nucleotides: TGTGCCAGCAGCCGAGCAACGGGCCAAGAGACCCAGTACTTC.

The J gene is TRBJ2-1, the V gene TRBV5-6, with 7 bases lining up with TRBD2. J was trimmed by 6 bases and V by 0 bases; bases with no gene match: 12. CDR1 is SGHDT, CDR2 YYEEEE, per germline. The CDR3 totals 17 residues. CDR3 sequence (DNA): TGTGCCAGCAGCTTGGAAGGTAGAGGCAGGGAGGGCAATGAGCAGTTCTTC. Translated, it gives CASSLEGRGREGNEQFF.

The chain has TRBV5-6 and TRBJ2-3; weak D call: TRBD2 (5 bases). CDR1 is SGHDT and CDR2 is YYEEEE in the germline V gene. The V and J ends lost 1 base and 2 bases respectively, with 11 bases between them. The CDR3 consists of 15 residues. CDR3 region: CASSLRQRITDTQYF. The CDR3 DNA reads TGTGCCAGCAGCTTGCGGCAGCGGATCACAGATACGCAGTATTTT.

J is TRBJ2-7 and V is TRBV6-2 or TRBV6-3; tentatively, D is TRBD2 (6 bases). Between the trimmed V and J ends, which lost 7 bases and 1 base, there was a span of 23 bases. Germline values: CDR1 MNHEY, CDR2 SVGEGT. There are 17 residues in the CDR3. CDR3 residues: CASKRHLPAGGSYEQYF. The CDR3 coding sequence is TGTGCCAGCAAACGCCATCTGCCCGCCGGAGGGTCCTACGAGCAGTACTTC.